The following is a TCR beta chain sequence with its context. The antigen is undetermined. CDR3 length equals 16 residues. With V trimmed by 2 bases and J by 4 bases, 5 bases remained unmatched. Germline assignment: CDR1 DFQATT and CDR2 SNEGSKA (reference sequence). Thyroid surgery was preceded by no treatment in any patient. The sample belongs to a study of metastatic and nonmetastatic thyroid tumors. Turning to the study itself: From malignant and benign thyroid patients, repertoires in blood and in tumor or nodule tissue were compared. General study points: Malignant thyroid tumors reportedly exceeded benign nodules significantly in TCR beta diversity, with the difference appearing in blood and tumor.

TCRdb reassembled clones from the PCR reads with MiXCR. The sample has 30,000 to 35,000 clones; under 25% are singletons. The TCR originated in a male donor with papillary thyroid cancer or a benign thyroid nodule (not recorded which). Some clones in this sample may be carry-over from other donors' samples. Sequencing input: tumor tissue. The chain joins TRBV20-1 to TRBJ2-7; 16 nucleotides agree with TRBD2. Written as DNA, the CDR3 is TGCAGTGCTAGACCCGAGGGACTAGCGGGAGGGTACGAGCAGTACTTC. It encodes CSARPEGLAGGYEQYF.